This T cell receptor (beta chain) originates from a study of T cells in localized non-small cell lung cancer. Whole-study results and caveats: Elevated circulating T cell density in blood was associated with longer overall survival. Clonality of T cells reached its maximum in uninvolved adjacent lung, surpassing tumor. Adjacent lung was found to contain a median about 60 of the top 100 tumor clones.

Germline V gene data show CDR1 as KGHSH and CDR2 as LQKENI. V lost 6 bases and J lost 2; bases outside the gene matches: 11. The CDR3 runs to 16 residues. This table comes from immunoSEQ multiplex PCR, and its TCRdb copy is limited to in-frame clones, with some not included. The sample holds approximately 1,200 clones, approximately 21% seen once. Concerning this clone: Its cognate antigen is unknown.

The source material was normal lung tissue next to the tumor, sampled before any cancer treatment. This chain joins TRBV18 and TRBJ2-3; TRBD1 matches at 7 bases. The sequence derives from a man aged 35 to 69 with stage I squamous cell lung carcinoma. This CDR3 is CASSPIPGTVTDTQYF. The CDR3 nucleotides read TGTGCCAGCTCTCCAATTCCCGGGACAGTCACAGATACGCAGTATTTT. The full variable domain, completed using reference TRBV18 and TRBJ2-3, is NAGVMQNPRHLVRRRGQEARLRCSPMKGHSHVYWYRQLPEEGLKFMVYLQKENIIDESGMPKERFSAEFPKEGPSILRIQQVVRGDSAAYFCASSPIPGTVTDTQYFGPGTRLTVL.